This T cell receptor beta chain derives from a study of technical replicates of blood from a handful of donors. Sequencing used immunoSEQ multiplex PCR; TCRdb keeps in-frame clones, though not all of them. The sample contains tens of thousands of clones, roughly 98% of which appear only once. The sequenced sample consisted of T cells isolated from PBMCs. The clonotype was recovered from a human donor in good health.

CDR3 region: CASSRDIGDYNEQFF. CDR3 sequence (DNA): TGTGCCAGTAGTCGCGACATAGGCGACTACAATGAGCAGTTCTTC. The chain links TRBV19 to TRBJ2-1; D unclear. Germline loops: CDR1 LNHDA, CDR2 SQIVND (reference sequence). The length of the CDR3 is 15 residues. The ends were cut back, 5 bases at V and 3 bases at J, with 14 bases in the middle. The full variable domain, rest sourced from reference TRBV19 and TRBJ2-1, is DGGITQSPKYLFRKEGQNVTLSCEQNLNHDAMYWYRQDPGQGLRLIYYSQIVNDFQKGDIAEGYSVSREKKESFPLTVTSAQKNPTAFYLCASSRDIGDYNEQFFGPGTRLTVL.